Below, 15 T cell receptor beta chains from the same sample are listed, as sequenced in a study of T-cell memory formation after mild COVID-19 (dated by TCRdb to about 2021). The library came from 5' RACE. The data were produced on an Illumina NovaSeq 6000. TCRdb's own reprocessing of the public reads used fastp at Q25 and MiXCR and kept productive beta chains. Each entry is one CDR3 protein sequence, shown with its most common DNA and genes. In this sample the table shows 350,000 to 450,000 distinct CDR3 sequences, 20% of which occur a single time. The ten largest clones capture around 8% of the sample. Specimen: PBMCs or a T cell subset sorted from them (not recorded which). The origin of the receptors is an adult woman who had mild COVID-19 (a few samples of this study predate the infection). The sample titles of this study are shuffled in the database, so cell type and time point are left out; the donor was told from shared clones.

There are a few counts of this clonotype. The rearrangement uses TRBV24-1 and TRBJ2-3; TRBD2 matches 11 bases. Germline values: CDR1 KGHDR, CDR2 SFDVKD. The CDR3 spans 18 residues. With V trimmed by 3 bases and J by 0 bases, 7 bases remained unmatched. CDR3 amino acids: CATSDPRTSGPSTDTQYF. The CDR3 DNA follows: TGTGCCACCAGTGATCCCAGGACTAGCGGGCCCAGCACAGATACGCAGTATTTT.

Many counts were recorded for this clonotype. V is TRBV9 and J is TRBJ1-1, with unresolved D. Trimming removed 0 bases at V and 0 bases at J, with 3 bases between. The CDR3 spans 13 residues. Germline V CDR1 and CDR2: SGDLS, YYNGEE. In nucleotides, the CDR3 is TGTGCCAGCAGCGTAGCCATGAACACTGAAGCTTTCTTT. Amino acids: CASSVAMNTEAFF.

At least ten counts were recorded for this clonotype. The chain carries TRBV7-3 and TRBJ1-1; D gene unclear. V was trimmed by 10 bases and J by 2 bases, leaving 17 bases between them. This CDR3 is built from 14 residues. Germline V gene data show CDR1 as SGHTA and CDR2 as FQGTGA. The CDR3 coding sequence is TGTGCCACTAGCGGTTGGGCAACTAACACTGAAGCTTTCTTT. Protein sequence: CATSGWATNTEAFF.

The rearrangement uses TRBV4-1 and TRBJ1-3; D perhaps matches TRBD1 (6 bases). Germline CDR1 and CDR2: MGHRA and YSYEKL. CDR3 size: 15 residues. Trimming stripped 4 bases from V and 4 bases from J, with 14 bases between. This CDR3 is CASSLSDRSGNTIYF. The DNA for the CDR3 is TGCGCCAGCAGCCTAAGCGACAGGTCAGGAAACACCATATATTTT.

The sample holds a few counts of this clonotype. The genes are TRBV18 and TRBJ1-1; the match to TRBD1 covers 7 bases. Per germline, CDR1 KGHSH and CDR2 LQKENI. The ends lost 3 bases at V and 8 bases at J; junction bases unmatched: 9. This CDR3 region has 14 residues. In DNA form, the CDR3 reads TGTGCCAGCTCACCCCAGGACAGGATTGGGGAAGCTTTCTTT. Its protein is CASSPQDRIGEAFF.

The J gene is TRBJ1-5, the V gene TRBV18; perhaps TRBD1 as D (6 bases). Trimming removed 3 bases from V and 6 bases from J, with 9 bases in between. Per germline, CDR1 KGHSH and CDR2 LQKENI. This CDR3 is 13 amino acids long. The CDR3 coding sequence is TGTGCCAGCTCACCGTCCAGGGGTCAGCCCCAGCATTTT. Protein: CASSPSRGQPQHF.

CDR3 nucleotides: TGCGCCAGCAGCTTACTGACAGGGAGGGCTTTCTTC. The encoded protein is CASSLLTGRAFF. The rearrangement uses TRBV5-1 and TRBJ2-1; perhaps D is TRBD1 or TRBD2 (7 bases each). This CDR3 has 12 amino acids. Trimming stripped 2 bases from V and 16 bases from J, with 16 bases between. The V gene's germline CDR1 is SGHRS and CDR2 YFSETQ.

The gene calls are TRBV5-1 and TRBJ2-6; D possibly corresponds to TRBD2 (6 bases). The CDR3 runs to 14 residues. The ends were cut back, 6 bases at V and 4 bases at J, with 11 bases in the middle. Germline values: CDR1 SGHRS, CDR2 YFSETQ. The CDR3 region has the DNA TGCGCCAGCAACCGGGGGTCCGGGGCCAACGTCCTGACTTTC. Translation gives CASNRGSGANVLTF.

V usage is TRBV29-1 and J usage is TRBJ2-1; perhaps TRBD1 as D (6 bases). Germline-derived CDR1 and CDR2 are SQVTM and ANQGSEA. The CDR3 has 14 residues. With 4 bases removed from V and 3 bases from J, the gap between germline ends came to 13 bases. CDR3 region: CSVARRGDYNEQFF. The CDR3 nucleotides are TGCAGCGTTGCCCGCAGGGGTGACTACAATGAGCAGTTCTTC.

This clonotype was seen more than once but under ten times. Here the CDR3 DNA reads TGTGCCAGCAGTTCCTACGCCAGGGGGAACACTGAAGCTTTCTTT. Translating it yields CASSSYARGNTEAFF. The J gene is TRBJ1-1, the V gene TRBV6-2 or TRBV6-3; perhaps TRBD1 as D (6 bases). The CDR3 length is 15 residues. V was trimmed by 4 bases and J by 1 base, leaving 13 bases between them. The V gene's germline CDR1 is MNHEY and CDR2 SVGEGT.

This clonotype has at least ten counts. The genes are TRBV6-5 and TRBJ1-5, with D possibly being TRBD1 (5 bases). Germline CDR1 and CDR2: MNHEY and SVGAGI. The CDR3 runs 15 residues. Trimming cost V 6 bases and J 0 bases, with 12 bases left between them. CDR3 sequence (DNA): TGTGCCAGCAGAATTACCAGGGCTAGCAATCAGCCCCAGCATTTT. As protein: CASRITRASNQPQHF.

V usage is TRBV12-3 or TRBV12-4 and J usage is TRBJ2-1; TRBD1 might be the D (6 bases). CDR3 length equals 13 residues. Trimming cost V 6 bases and J 5 bases, with 11 bases left between them. The CDR3 here is CASRPGQNNEQFF. The CDR3 nucleotides read TGTGCCAGCAGGCCCGGACAGAACAATGAGCAGTTCTTC.

The rearrangement joins TRBV21-1 to TRBJ2-1; TRBD2 was called by the table and not checked on the DNA. TRBV21-1 is termed a pseudogene. The CDR3 loop spans 17 amino acids. The CDR3 loop reads CASSHSGTSGTNNEQFF. Written as DNA, the CDR3 is TGTGCCAGCAGCCATTCCGGGACTAGCGGGACTAACAATGAGCAGTTCTTC.

This clonotype was picked up a small number of times. The chain is built from TRBV5-1 and TRBJ2-1; no clear D gene. The V and J ends lost 3 bases and 7 bases respectively, with 8 bases between them. This CDR3 comprises 12 residues. Germline V CDR1 and CDR2: SGHRS, YFSETQ. For the CDR3, the DNA is TGCGCCAGCAGCTCCGCTTCGAATGAGCAGTTCTTC. This codes for CASSSASNEQFF.

The table lists this clonotype with a few counts. V usage is TRBV7-9 and J usage is TRBJ2-4, with TRBD1 as a possible D gene (6 bases). The germline CDR1 and CDR2 sequences are SEHNR and FQNEAQ (reference sequence). Trimming shortened V by 2 bases and J by 3 bases, and 14 bases separated the two germline ends. The CDR3 has 16 residues. CDR3 nucleotide sequence: TGTGCCAGCAGCTTACCGACAGGTCTGGGCAAAAACATTCAGTACTTC. Its protein is CASSLPTGLGKNIQYF.